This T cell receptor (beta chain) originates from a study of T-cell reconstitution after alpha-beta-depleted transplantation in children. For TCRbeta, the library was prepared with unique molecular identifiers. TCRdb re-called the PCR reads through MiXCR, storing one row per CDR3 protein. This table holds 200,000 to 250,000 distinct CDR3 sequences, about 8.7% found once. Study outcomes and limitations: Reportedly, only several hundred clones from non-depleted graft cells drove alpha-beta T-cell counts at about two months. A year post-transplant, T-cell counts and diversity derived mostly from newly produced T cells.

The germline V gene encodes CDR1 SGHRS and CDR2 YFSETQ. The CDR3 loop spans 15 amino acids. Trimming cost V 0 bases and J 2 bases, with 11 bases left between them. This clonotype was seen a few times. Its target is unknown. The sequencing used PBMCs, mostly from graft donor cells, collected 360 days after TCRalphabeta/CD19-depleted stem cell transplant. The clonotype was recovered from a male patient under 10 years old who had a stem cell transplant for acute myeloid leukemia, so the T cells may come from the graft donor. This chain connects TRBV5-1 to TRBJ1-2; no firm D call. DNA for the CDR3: TGCGCCAGCAGCTTGGCCGCGGCAGCAAACTATGGCTACACCTTC. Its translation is CASSLAAAANYGYTF. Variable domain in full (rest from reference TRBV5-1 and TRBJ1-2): KAGVTQTPRYLIKTRGQQVTLSCSPISGHRSVSWYQQTPGQGLQFLFEYFSETQRNKGNFPGRFSGRQFSNSRSEMNVSTLELGDSALYLCASSLAAAANYGYTFGSGTRLTVV.